These T cell receptor beta chains were read from a single sample in a study of long-term antiretroviral therapy in people with HIV. Sequenced by immunoSEQ multiplex PCR; TCRdb stores in-frame clones only, minus some. The sample lists some 48,000 clones, around 84% occurring once. The source material was unsorted PBMCs, sampled 0.8 years after starting antiretroviral therapy. These receptors came from a young woman with HIV. Each CDR3 is given with its conserved first and last residue. The D gene is left open where the match is weak. Size tells how often a clone was seen (once, few, many) or the class of an expanded clone, and some rows leave it out.

TRBJ2-1,TRBV10-1,-,TRBD2,TGCGCCTGGCCGGGGGGGGGACTCAACAATGAGCAGTTCTTC,CAWPGGGLNNEQFF
TRBJ1-3,TRBV6-5,-,TRBD1,TGTGCCAGCAGTTACGCGGGGACAGGAGCTGGAAACACCATATATTTT,CASSYAGTGAGNTIYF
TRBJ2-7,TRBV4-1,-,TRBD2,TGCGCCAGCAGCCCCCGACTAGCGGGACCCTACGAGCAGTACTTC,CASSPRLAGPYEQYF
TRBJ2-1,TRBV20-1,few,TRBD2,TGCAGTGCTCCTCTAGCGGTACCGTTCTTC,CSAPLAVPFF
TRBJ1-4,TRBV7-8,-,-,TGTGCCAGCAGCTTACGGCCTGCAACTAATGAAAAACTGTTTTTT,CASSLRPATNEKLFF
TRBJ2-2,TRBV6-1,-,TRBD1,TGTGCCAGCAGTGAAGGGACAGGGGCCGGGGAGCTGTTTTTT,CASSEGTGAGELFF
TRBJ2-7,TRBV6-5,-,-,TGTGCCAGCCTCCGGGGCGGGAAGCAGTACTTC,CASLRGGKQYF
TRBJ1-2,TRBV11-2,few,-,TGTGCCAGCAGTACTATCGACAGGACCGGCTACACCTTC,CASSTIDRTGYTF
TRBJ1-2,TRBV28,-,-,TGTGCCAGCAGCCCTTCGCTTGTAGGCTACACCTTC,CASSPSLVGYTF
TRBJ2-1,TRBV19,few,-,TGTGCCAGTAGTCTTAGCGGTGAGCAGTTCTTC,CASSLSGEQFF
TRBJ2-3,TRBV5-5,-,-,TGTGCCAGCAGCCTGTCGGGGGAGAAGACAGATACGCAGTATTTT,CASSLSGEKTDTQYF
TRBJ2-3,TRBV11-3,-,-,TGTGCCAGCAGCTTAGGAGCTACAGATACGCAGTATTTT,CASSLGATDTQYF
TRBJ2-2,TRBV28,-,-,TGTGCCAGCATCGGAGTAACACGCACCGGGGAGCTGTTTTTT,CASIGVTRTGELFF
TRBJ2-3,TRBV7-8,medium-sized,-,TGTGCCAGCAGCTTAGGGGGCGGGAACACAGATACGCAGTATTTT,CASSLGGGNTDTQYF
TRBJ2-1,TRBV7-2,-,TRBD1,TGTGCCAGCAGCTTAAGTACAGGGGGTTTTAGTGAGCAGTTCTTC,CASSLSTGGFSEQFF
TRBJ2-2,TRBV27,-,TRBD2,TGTGCCAGCAGTTTATCCCGGCTAGCGGGAAGGGAGCTGTTTTTT,CASSLSRLAGRELFF
TRBJ1-5,TRBV28,-,TRBD1,TGTGCCAGCAGTACACCGGGGACAGTTCTTTTGAGCCAGCCCCAGCATTTT,CASSTPGTVLLSQPQHF
TRBJ1-5,TRBV4-1,-,TRBD1,TGCGCCAGCAGTCCCGACAGGGGGAAGAATCAGCCCCAGCATTTT,CASSPDRGKNQPQHF
TRBJ1-2,TRBV4-2,once,-,TGTGCCAGCAGCCAAGACGCTTCCTCTGGGTATGGCTACACCTTC,CASSQDASSGYGYTF
TRBJ1-1,TRBV9,-,-,TGTGCCAGCAGCGCCGAAAGTTCCCCTCGGAACACTGAAGCTTTCTTT,CASSAESSPRNTEAFF
TRBJ1-5,TRBV6-1,once,-,TGTGCCAGCAGGAATGCCAATCAGCCCCAGCATTTT,CASRNANQPQHF
TRBJ2-5,TRBV5-1,-,-,TGCGCCAGCAGCTGGGGACTCCAAGAGACCCAGTACTTC,CASSWGLQETQYF
TRBJ2-1,TRBV4-3,-,TRBD2,TGCGCCAGCAGCCCGGCCCGGGGACTAGCGGGAGGGCAGTTCTTC,CASSPARGLAGGQFF
TRBJ1-1,TRBV7-9,-,TRBD1,TGTGCCAGCAGCACAACTATGGGACAGGGGGTCGCTGAAGCTTTCTTT,CASSTTMGQGVAEAFF
TRBJ2-1,TRBV28,-,-,TGTGCCAGCATGGGTAGCGGTAGGGGAAATGAGCAGTTCTTC,CASMGSGRGNEQFF
TRBJ2-5,TRBV7-6,-,-,TGTGCCAGCAGCTTATTCCCCGCCGGGCCGGAGACCCAGTACTTC,CASSLFPAGPETQYF
TRBJ2-1,TRBV19,-,TRBD2,TGTGCCAGTAGTATGACTAGCGGATCCTACAATGAGCAGTTCTTC,CASSMTSGSYNEQFF
TRBJ2-1,TRBV21-1,few,-,TGTGCCAGCAGTCCGGCGGGTGGTTTCCACAATGAGCAGTTCTTC,CASSPAGGFHNEQFF
TRBJ2-2,TRBV9,-,-,TGTGCCAGCAGGCCGGGACTCCCGCCAGCCGGGGAGCTGTTTTTT,CASRPGLPPAGELFF
TRBJ2-7,TRBV18,-,-,TGTGCCAGCTCACCAAGCCCTGGACCCGAGCAGTACTTC,CASSPSPGPEQYF
TRBJ2-7,TRBV5-4,-,-,TGTGCCAGCAGCTTGGTAGGGCGCGAGCAGTACTTC,CASSLVGREQYF
TRBJ1-2,TRBV2,few,-,TGTGCCAGCAGGAGAGCCCTCGCTAACTATGGCTACACCTTC,CASRRALANYGYTF
TRBJ2-4,TRBV28,-,-,TGTGCCAGCAGTCTCGGTTCGGCCGACATTCAGTACTTC,CASSLGSADIQYF
TRBJ2-3,TRBV27,-,TRBD2,TGTGCCAGCAGCGGGACTAGTAGCACAGATACGCAGTATTTT,CASSGTSSTDTQYF
TRBJ1-2,TRBV27,-,-,TGTGCCAGCAGGACTTCTGGGACCACCAGAAATGGCTACACCTTC,CASRTSGTTRNGYTF
TRBJ2-1,TRBV27,-,-,TGTGCCAGCAGTTTAGTCAAGGTCGGTGAGCAGTTCTTC,CASSLVKVGEQFF
TRBJ2-3,TRBV27,-,TRBD1,TGTGCCAGCAAACGGGACAGGGGGCTTGCAGATACGCAGTATTTT,CASKRDRGLADTQYF
TRBJ1-1,TRBV29-1,once,-,TGCAGCGTCCGCTCGATCAGGGAGGGAGTAAGGAACACTGAAGCTTTCTTT,CSVRSIREGVRNTEAFF
TRBJ2-2,TRBV11-3,-,-,TGTGCCAGCAGCTGGGGCACCGGGGAGCTGTTTTTT,CASSWGTGELFF
TRBJ2-7,TRBV6-5,-,-,TGTGCCAGCAGTTACCTTCCAGGGGCCCCGAAAGAGCAGTACTTC,CASSYLPGAPKEQYF
TRBJ1-1,TRBV11-2,-,TRBD1,TGTGCCAGCAGCTTAGCTCTACAGGGGGCAGGGGGAGAAGCTTTCTTT,CASSLALQGAGGEAFF
TRBJ1-1,TRBV9,-,-,TGTGCCAGCAGCGTATCGGGGGGTGACACTGAAGCTTTCTTT,CASSVSGGDTEAFF
TRBJ2-7,TRBV27,-,TRBD1,TGTGCCAGCAGTTTACTGGTAGGACAGGGACCCTACGAGCAGTACTTC,CASSLLVGQGPYEQYF
TRBJ2-1,TRBV27,once,-,TGTGCCAGCAGTTTATCGGGCTGGAATGAGCAGTTCTTC,CASSLSGWNEQFF
TRBJ2-1,TRBV25-1,-,TRBD2,TGTGCCAGCAGTGAACCCCAGACTAGCGGGAAACGGCGGTTCTTC,CASSEPQTSGKRRFF
TRBJ1-5,TRBV19,-,-,TGTGCCAGTAGAGGCAGTGGAGAGCAGCCCCAGCATTTT,CASRGSGEQPQHF